These T cell receptor beta chains were read from a single sample in a study of cytomegalovirus exposure and HLA in healthy donors. Produced via immunoSEQ multiplex PCR; TCRdb's table is partial and in-frame only. The sample shows 180,000 or so clones, 82% of them seen only once. Sample: PBMCs. Source of these receptors: a boy between 2 and 15 years old in good health and CMV-seronegative. CDR3s include the opening cysteine and the closing phenylalanine or tryptophan. Each record gives: clone size, V gene, D gene, J gene, CDR3 DNA, CDR3 protein. D genes are given only for firm matches. A clone size is listed for some rows: how often the clone was seen (once, few, many), or a class if it is expanded.

>.|TRBV9|.|TRBJ1-2
TGTGCCAGCAGCGTAGGTTGGACAAGCCCGGGGGATAACTATGGCTACACCTTC
CASSVGWTSPGDNYGYTF
>few|TRBV11-2|TRBD1|TRBJ1-1
TGTGCCAGCAGCCGGTCCGGGACAGGGGTCGTTGGCACTGAAGCTTTCTTT
CASSRSGTGVVGTEAFF
>.|TRBV5-1|.|TRBJ1-5
TGCGCCAGCAGCTTTGAGGTTGCCGGGGATAGCAATCAGCCCCAGCATTTT
CASSFEVAGDSNQPQHF
>.|TRBV29-1|TRBD1|TRBJ2-1
TGCAGCGTTAACAGGGGATGGGGTGAGCAGTTCTTC
CSVNRGWGEQFF
>.|TRBV5-1|.|TRBJ2-2
TGCGCCAGCCTCGCCCGCGGTGGCGGGGAGCTGTTTTTT
CASLARGGGELFF
>.|TRBV7-9|TRBD1|TRBJ2-4
TGTGCCAGCAGCCCCAGGGACAGGGCGGATGGTGACATTCAGTACTTC
CASSPRDRADGDIQYF
>.|TRBV19|TRBD1|TRBJ1-4
TGTGCCAGTAGTACCAGACAGGGTGCGTTGAATAAGGAAAAACTGTTTTTT
CASSTRQGALNKEKLFF
>.|TRBV6-1|.|TRBJ2-7
TGTGCCAGCAGTGAAAGTGTGACATACGAGCAGTACTTC
CASSESVTYEQYF
>.|TRBV18|TRBD2|TRBJ2-3
TGTGCCAGCTCACCCGGGGGACTAGCGGGGGTTCTGCAGTATTTT
CASSPGGLAGVLQYF
>.|TRBV7-2|TRBD2|TRBJ2-1
TGTGCCAGCAGCTTATTGGGTCCTAGCGGGGGGCGTGGTGAGCAGTTCTTC
CASSLLGPSGGRGEQFF
>.|TRBV12-5|.|TRBJ1-5
TGTGCTAGTGGTTCCGAGGGAAATCAGCCCCAGCATTTT
CASGSEGNQPQHF
>.|TRBV29-1|TRBD2|TRBJ2-1
TGCAGCGCTAGAGCGGGGGGGTCCTACAATGAGCAGTTCTTC
CSARAGGSYNEQFF
>.|TRBV6-5|TRBD1|TRBJ1-2
TGTGCCAGCAGATCCCTACAGGGGATCGGGGGCTACACCTTC
CASRSLQGIGGYTF
>.|TRBV11-2|TRBD2|TRBJ2-1
TGTGCCAGCAGCTTAGGTCTAGCGGCAGATGAGCAGTTCTTC
CASSLGLAADEQFF
>once|TRBV5-4|TRBD1|TRBJ2-7
TGTGCCAGCAGCTCGGGGACAGCCAAACTTTACGAGCAGTACTTC
CASSSGTAKLYEQYF
>.|TRBV9|.|TRBJ2-5
TGTGCCAGCAGCGGGGAGTACGGGGCGGGACCCCAGTACTTC
CASSGEYGAGPQYF
>.|TRBV19|.|TRBJ2-7
TGTGCCAGTAGCCCGAGGGGGGGGTCCGAGCAGTACTTC
CASSPRGGSEQYF
>.|TRBV29-1|.|TRBJ1-3
TGCAGCGTTGATGACCCCGACAGGTCTTCTGGAAACACCATATATTTT
CSVDDPDRSSGNTIYF
>.|TRBV7-2|.|TRBJ1-2
TGTGCCAGCAGCTTAGGCGGGGGTAGGAACTATGGCTACACCTTC
CASSLGGGRNYGYTF
>few|TRBV4-1|.|TRBJ1-1
TGCGCCAGCAGCCAAGTAACTAATAAAGTAGGAACTGAAGCTTTCTTT
CASSQVTNKVGTEAFF